Below are 20 T cell receptor beta chains sequenced from a single sample in a study of shared clonotypes between healthy human individuals. Generated by immunoSEQ multiplex PCR, the TCRdb table keeps only in-frame clones and is missing some. This sample has about 1.5 million clones, with around 95% found just once. Sequencing was done on a sample of naive CD4+ T cells sorted from blood. Subset indicated: CD45RA+ positively selected. The receptor set was obtained from a man between 25 and 39 years old in good health.

The rearrangement links TRBV5-1 to TRBJ2-1; 11 bases are shared with TRBD2. V shed 2 bases and J 4 bases; nucleotides not matched to a gene: 11. Germline V gene sequence: CDR1 SGHRS, CDR2 YFSETQ. The CDR3 has 18 amino acids. The CDR3 loop is CASSLSRTSGRIYNEQFF. In DNA, the CDR3 is TGCGCCAGCAGCTTATCAAGAACTAGCGGGAGAATTTACAATGAGCAGTTCTTC.

The rearrangement uses TRBV7-2 and TRBJ2-7; D is ambiguous. V dropped 1 base and J dropped 2 bases, with 9 bases sitting between them. This CDR3 region has 14 residues. CDR1 is SGHTA, CDR2 FQGNSA, per germline. The CDR3 bases are TGTGCCAGCAGCTTAGTAGACGGAGCCTACGAGCAGTACTTC. Protein product: CASSLVDGAYEQYF.

This rearrangement joins TRBV5-8 to TRBJ2-7; possibly TRBD1 for D (6 bases). The CDR3 totals 15 residues. Germline CDR1 SGHTS, CDR2 YDEGEE. The ends were cut back, 1 base at V and 0 bases at J, with 11 bases in the middle. The CDR3 coding sequence is TGTGCCAGCAGCTTGCGACAGGTGGGCTCCTACGAGCAGTACTTC. This translates into CASSLRQVGSYEQYF.

The V and J genes are TRBV18 and TRBJ2-1; 7 positions agree with TRBD2. V lost 3 bases and J lost 5; bases outside the gene matches: 7. The CDR3 runs 15 residues. Germline CDR1 is KGHSH and CDR2 is LQKENI. The DNA of the CDR3 is TGTGCCAGCTCACCGGGTAGCGGGTCAGACAATGAGCAGTTCTTC. The encoded protein is CASSPGSGSDNEQFF.

The chain employs TRBV10-3 and TRBJ1-2; 8 bases agree with TRBD1. The CDR3 totals 15 residues. With 0 bases clipped from V and 2 bases from J, the junction kept 2 bases outside the gene matches. Germline V gives CDR1 ENHRY, CDR2 SYGVKD. CDR3: CAISESGTGNYGYTF. As DNA, the CDR3 is TGTGCCATCAGTGAGTCCGGGACAGGAAACTATGGCTACACCTTC.

The V gene is TRBV7-9, the J gene TRBJ2-3, with D possibly matching TRBD2 (5 bases). The CDR3 contains 16 residues. The V end lost 1 base, the J end lost 1 base, and 12 bases lay between the germline ends. Germline V gene data show CDR1 as SEHNR and CDR2 as FQNEAQ (reference sequence). In DNA form, the CDR3 reads TGTGCCAGCAGCTTAGGAGGAGAGGGAGGCACAGATACGCAGTATTTT. It is translated as CASSLGGEGGTDTQYF.

The J gene is TRBJ2-1, the V gene TRBV6-1; D remains ambiguous. Trimming took 1 base from V and 2 from J, leaving 12 bases between them. The CDR3 has 16 residues. Germline lookup yields CDR1 MNHNS and CDR2 SASEGT. The CDR3 is CASSEVRQPTYNEQFF. For the CDR3, the DNA is TGTGCCAGCAGTGAAGTTAGGCAGCCAACCTACAATGAGCAGTTCTTC.

V and J are TRBV7-9 and TRBJ2-7; 9 bases match TRBD1. The germline CDR1 and CDR2 sequences are SEHNR and FQNEAQ (reference sequence). The V segment lost 5 bases and the J segment 6 bases; nucleotides outside the gene matches: 8. The CDR3 is 14 amino acids. The CDR3 region has the DNA TGTGCCAGCAGCCCCTGGGACAGGGTAATCGAGCAGTACTTC. It specifies CASSPWDRVIEQYF.

This chain links TRBV5-8 with TRBJ1-3; D possibly corresponds to TRBD1 (5 bases). V lost 0 bases and J lost 6, with 13 bases in between. The germline gives CDR1 SGHTS, CDR2 YDEGEE. This CDR3 contains 15 residues. The DNA for the CDR3 is TGTGCCAGCAGCTTGGGGGGCTCTTCAGTAAACACCATATATTTT. It translates to CASSLGGSSVNTIYF.

V is TRBV5-4 and J is TRBJ2-3; 9 bases are a match to TRBD1. Germline V lookup: CDR1 SGHNT, CDR2 YYREEE (reference sequence). V gave up 6 bases and J gave up 5 bases; unmatched junction bases: 7. The CDR3 is made up of 14 amino acids. The CDR3 sequence is CASTDGQGRDTQYF. The CDR3 DNA reads as TGTGCCAGCACCGATGGACAGGGGCGAGATACGCAGTATTTT.

The J gene is TRBJ2-2, the V gene TRBV7-2; TRBD1 agrees at 7 bases. Germline CDR1 SGHTA, CDR2 FQGNSA. The length of the CDR3 is 15 residues. The V and J ends lost 5 bases and 5 bases, in that order; junction bases with no gene match: 8. The CDR3 coding sequence is TGTGCCAGCAGCCCCCGACAGGGTTCTACCGGGGAGCTGTTTTTT. Protein: CASSPRQGSTGELFF.

This chain links TRBV18 with TRBJ2-5; TRBD1 aligns across 10 bases. Germline V gene sequence: CDR1 KGHSH, CDR2 LQKENI. The CDR3 is made up of 14 amino acids. V lost 6 bases to trimming and J lost 3 bases; unmatched junction nucleotides: 4. CDR3 nucleotides: TGTGCCAGCTCGCACGGGACAGGGGAAGAGACCCAGTACTTC. Translation gives CASSHGTGEETQYF.

The rearrangement links TRBV2 to TRBJ2-1; D may be TRBD2 (6 bases). V was cut by 3 bases and J by 6 bases, with 12 bases left in between. Germline V CDR1 and CDR2: SNHLY, FYNNEI. The CDR3 is 14 residues long. The CDR3 loop is CASSEDLAINEQFF. The DNA for the CDR3 is TGTGCCAGCAGTGAGGACCTAGCGATCAATGAGCAGTTCTTC.

This clone came up once. This chain uses TRBV7-3 with TRBJ2-6; no clear D. V was cut by 2 bases and J by 4 bases, with 12 bases left in between. CDR3 length: 16 residues. CDR1 and CDR2 (germline): SGHTA, FQGTGA. The CDR3 DNA reads TGTGCCAGCAGCTTAGGGGTCGTCCTAGGGGCCAACGTCCTGACTTTC. This sequence encodes CASSLGVVLGANVLTF. The full variable domain, completed using reference TRBV7-3 and TRBJ2-6, is GAGVSQTPSNKVTEKGKYVELRCDPISGHTALYWYRQSLGQGPEFLIYFQGTGAADDSGLPNDRFFAVRPEGSVSTLKIQRTERGDSAVYLCASSLGVVLGANVLTFGAGSRLTVL.

This sequence joins TRBV11-2 and TRBJ2-7, with 10 bases fitting TRBD2. The CDR3 loop spans 17 amino acids. Per the germline V gene, CDR1 is SGHAT and CDR2 is FQNNGV. V lost 0 bases to trimming and J lost 3 bases; unmatched junction nucleotides: 8. The CDR3 sequence is CASSLDGLASGSYEQYF. The CDR3 DNA reads TGTGCCAGCAGCTTAGATGGTCTGGCTAGCGGGAGCTACGAGCAGTACTTC.

The sample holds one count of this clone. The CDR3 sequence is CASSYTLSGAEAFF. Written as DNA, the CDR3 is TGTGCCAGCAGTTACACTTTGTCGGGGGCTGAAGCTTTCTTT. The chain uses TRBV6-6 and TRBJ1-1; D is perhaps TRBD1 (5 bases). Trimming took 2 bases from V and 6 from J, leaving 13 bases between them. In germline, CDR1 is MNHNY, CDR2 SVGAGI (reference sequence). The CDR3 runs 14 residues.

V and J are TRBV5-1 and TRBJ2-1; 8 bases agree with TRBD1. Germline loops: CDR1 SGHRS, CDR2 YFSETQ. Unmatched junction bases numbered 5, after V lost 0 bases and J lost 6 bases. CDR3 length: 15 residues. In nucleotides, the CDR3 is TGCGCCAGCAGCTTGGAGCCAGGGGGCATCAATGAGCAGTTCTTC. It yields the protein CASSLEPGGINEQFF.

The chain joins TRBV7-6 to TRBJ2-2, with D maybe TRBD1 (6 bases). Germline V gene sequence: CDR1 SGHVS, CDR2 FNYEAQ. The CDR3 spans 16 residues. The V end was cut by 2 bases, the J end by 6 bases, with 16 bases between. The CDR3 region has the DNA TGTGCCAGCAGCTTATCCCAGGGGCCCACCGCCGGGGAGCTGTTTTTT. Protein: CASSLSQGPTAGELFF.

This sequence joins TRBV18 and TRBJ2-5; D may match TRBD1 or TRBD2 (6 bases each). This CDR3 comprises 14 residues. V gave up 5 bases and J gave up 5 bases, with 15 bases separating them. Germline CDR1 is KGHSH and CDR2 is LQKENI. The CDR3 DNA sequence: TGTGCCAGCTCATCACAAGGGGGGATGGAGACCCAGTACTTC. Protein sequence: CASSSQGGMETQYF.

V gene TRBV28 combines with J gene TRBJ2-1; TRBD2 aligns across 8 bases. From germline, CDR1 is MDHEN and CDR2 SYDVKM. The trim removed 7 bases at V and 3 bases at J, leaving 5 bases unmatched. The CDR3 covers 14 residues. CDR3 protein: CASTELAVYNEQFF. The CDR3 bases are TGTGCCAGCACAGAACTAGCGGTCTACAATGAGCAGTTCTTC.